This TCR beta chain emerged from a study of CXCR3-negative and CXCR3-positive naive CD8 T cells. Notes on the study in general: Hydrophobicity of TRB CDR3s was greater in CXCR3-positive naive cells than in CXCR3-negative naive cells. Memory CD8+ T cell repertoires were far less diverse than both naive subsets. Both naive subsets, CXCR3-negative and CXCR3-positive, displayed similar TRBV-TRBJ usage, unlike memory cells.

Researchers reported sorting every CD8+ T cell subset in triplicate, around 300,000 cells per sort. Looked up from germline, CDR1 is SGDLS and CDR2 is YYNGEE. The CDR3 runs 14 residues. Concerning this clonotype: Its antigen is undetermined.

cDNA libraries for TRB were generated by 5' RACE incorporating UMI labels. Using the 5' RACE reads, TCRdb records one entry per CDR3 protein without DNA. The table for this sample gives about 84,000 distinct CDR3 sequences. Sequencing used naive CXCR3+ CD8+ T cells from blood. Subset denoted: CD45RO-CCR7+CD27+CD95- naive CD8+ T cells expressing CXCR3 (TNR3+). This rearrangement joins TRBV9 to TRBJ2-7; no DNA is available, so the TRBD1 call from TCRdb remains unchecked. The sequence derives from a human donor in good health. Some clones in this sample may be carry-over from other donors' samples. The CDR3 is CASSVPGNSYEQYF.